The sequence of this T cell receptor (beta chain) was determined in a study of PD-1 blockade in mismatch repair-deficient tumors. General study findings and limits: After pembrolizumab, tumor-resident clones rose rapidly, then generally contracted before radiologic responses.

Clones were sequenced by immunoSEQ multiplex PCR, and TCRdb holds only the in-frame ones, with some missing. The repertoire includes around 100,000 clones, over 75% of them detected once, and about 6.3% sits in the top ten. With respect to this clone: The antigen is not known. This same CDR3 is encoded by further DNA sequences in the sample.

Source: peripheral blood, taken roughly 35 weeks after starting pembrolizumab. The TCR sequence derives from an adult with mismatch repair-deficient cancer.

CDR3 in amino acids: CASSWRGSSYEQYF. The CDR3 DNA reads as TGTGCCAGCAGTTGGAGGGGGAGCTCCTACGAGCAGTACTTC. The chain couples TRBV27 to TRBJ2-7; D is possibly TRBD1 or TRBD2 (6 bases each). The CDR3 is 14 residues long. Per the germline V gene, CDR1 is MNHEY and CDR2 is SMNVEV (reference sequence). V lost 4 bases to trimming and J lost 0 bases, with 10 bases between them.